This TCR beta chain was captured in a study of Graves' ophthalmopathy and Graves' hyperthyroidism. Study findings and constraints: Detection in blood was also observed for most expanded thyroid clonotypes above 0.001 frequency.

The ends lost 3 bases at V and 8 bases at J; junction bases unmatched: 15. Per germline, CDR1 LGHNT and CDR2 FRNRAP. The CDR3 sequence is 17 residues long. This clonotype was seen many times. Its antigen remains unknown. Other autoimmune diseases, uncontrolled infections, pregnancy or lactation led to the exclusion of patients. Amplification of TCR beta CDR3 regions used RNA transcripts. First-round RT-PCR with HTBI primers preceded a second-round multiplex PCR. TCRdb independently ran MiXCR on the multiplex PCR reads; one entry per CDR3 protein. The table lists hundreds of thousands of distinct CDR3 sequences, 15% of them singletons, with 7% in the top ten.

The sample consisted of peripheral blood. The rearrangement links TRBV12-5 to TRBJ2-2; 7 nucleotides match TRBD1. The receptor was isolated from a woman aged 18-35 years with stable Graves' hyperthyroidism. The CDR3 sequence is CASGLRKGQTILGELFF. The CDR3, as DNA: TGTGCTAGTGGTTTACGGAAGGGACAGACCATCCTTGGGGAGCTGTTTTTT.